These 21 T cell receptor beta chains came from one sample sequenced in a study of shared clonotypes between healthy human individuals. The table came from immunoSEQ multiplex PCR; TCRdb's copy has only in-frame clones and leaves some out. The table has approximately 980,000 clones, 60% to 85% seen once. Sequencing input: memory CD4+ T cells sorted from blood. The subset denotes: CD45RA-negative fraction. The receptor source for this set is a man aged 18 to 30 in good health.

There are a few counts of this clone. The chain carries TRBV15 and TRBJ1-6, with a weak D call TRBD1 (6 bases). Trimming stripped 5 bases from V and 6 bases from J, with 14 bases between. The CDR3 is 15 residues long. Germline V gives CDR1 LNHNV, CDR2 YYDKDF (reference sequence). The CDR3 DNA is TGTGCCACCAGCCGGAGGACAGTGACTAATTCACCCCTCCACTTT. It specifies CATSRRTVTNSPLHF.

The chain employs TRBV7-9 and TRBJ1-1; unclear D gene. Trimming took 5 bases from V and 1 from J, leaving 5 bases between them. The CDR3 runs 12 residues. Germline CDR1 SEHNR, CDR2 FQNEAQ (reference sequence). CDR3 region: CASSRQNTEAFF. CDR3 sequence (DNA): TGTGCCAGCAGCCGACAGAACACTGAAGCTTTCTTT.

This chain uses TRBV5-1 with TRBJ2-5; D remains unclear. Between the trimmed V and J ends, which lost 0 bases and 0 bases, there was a span of 6 bases. This CDR3 comprises 14 residues. Germline CDR1 reads SGHRS; CDR2 reads YFSETQ. The CDR3 here is CASSLAHNQETQYF. The CDR3, as DNA: TGCGCCAGCAGCTTGGCACACAACCAAGAGACCCAGTACTTC.

This clone was counted a single time. V is TRBV7-6 and J is TRBJ1-6; 7 positions match TRBD1. Germline loops: CDR1 SGHVS, CDR2 FNYEAQ. J was trimmed by 4 bases and V by 4 bases; bases with no gene match: 4. This CDR3 spans 15 amino acids. CDR3 nucleotides: TGTGCCAGCAGCTATCAGGGGGGATATAATTCACCCCTCCACTTT. Protein sequence: CASSYQGGYNSPLHF.

The V call is TRBV28, the J call TRBJ1-3; D call uncertain. From germline, CDR1 is MDHEN and CDR2 SYDVKM. This CDR3 spans 13 amino acids. V lost 8 bases, J lost 4 bases, and 12 bases lay in between. This CDR3 is CASLGGVGNTIYF. The CDR3 DNA reads TGTGCCAGCTTAGGAGGAGTGGGAAACACCATATATTTT.

This sequence joins TRBV6-5 and TRBJ1-1, with TRBD1 as a possible D gene (6 bases). Trimming shortened V by 7 bases and J by 3 bases, and 15 bases separated the two germline ends. The germline V gene encodes CDR1 MNHEY and CDR2 SVGAGI. This CDR3 region has 14 residues. CDR3 protein: CASTSWGRDTEAFF. CDR3 nucleotide sequence: TGTGCCAGCACTTCTTGGGGGCGCGACACTGAAGCTTTCTTT.

The V and J genes are TRBV7-9 and TRBJ2-1; 8 bases agree with TRBD2. Germline V lookup: CDR1 SEHNR, CDR2 FQNEAQ (reference sequence). The CDR3 covers 13 residues. J was trimmed by 10 bases and V by 5 bases; bases with no gene match: 7. The CDR3: CASSPGGSREQFF. CDR3 DNA: TGTGCCAGCAGCCCGGGAGGGTCAAGGGAGCAGTTCTTC.

This chain connects TRBV7-2 to TRBJ2-2; no clear D gene. CDR1 is SGHTA, CDR2 FQGNSA, per germline. V was clipped by 5 bases and J by 11 bases, with 15 bases between them. The CDR3 covers 13 residues. The CDR3 region is CASSAKVGLELFF. As DNA, the CDR3 is TGTGCCAGCAGCGCCAAAGTAGGGCTCGAGCTGTTTTTT.

The gene calls are TRBV5-1 and TRBJ2-5; a weak D match, TRBD1 (7 bases). Germline values: CDR1 SGHRS, CDR2 YFSETQ. This CDR3 spans 14 amino acids. Trimming shortened V by 3 bases and J by 5 bases, and 14 bases separated the two germline ends. In DNA, the CDR3 is TGCGCCAGCAGCTCTCAGACAGGGAGGGAGACCCAGTACTTC. Translation: CASSSQTGRETQYF.

The chain has TRBV19 and TRBJ1-6, with 9 bases identical to TRBD1. Looked up from germline, CDR1 is LNHDA and CDR2 is SQIVND (reference sequence). The CDR3 is made up of 14 amino acids. After removal of 6 bases from V and 7 bases from J, the junction contained 4 bases not matched to a gene. CDR3 sequence (DNA): TGTGCCAGTAGAACCGGGACAGGGAATTCACCCCTCCACTTT. Protein product: CASRTGTGNSPLHF.

The gene calls are TRBV6-5 and TRBJ1-6, with TRBD1 matching over 7 bases. Trimming removed 6 bases from V and 9 bases from J; junction bases left unmatched: 8. Germline CDR1 reads MNHEY; CDR2 reads SVGAGI. This CDR3 comprises 14 residues. CDR3 sequence reads: CASSPQGWISPLHF. The CDR3 nucleotides are TGTGCCAGCAGCCCACAGGGGTGGATTTCACCCCTCCACTTT.

V gene TRBV11-2 combines with J gene TRBJ1-5; unclear D gene. Germline V gene data show CDR1 as SGHAT and CDR2 as FQNNGV. V gave up 1 base and J gave up 4 bases, with 8 bases separating them. The CDR3 runs to 14 residues. The CDR3 is CASSLGGQNQPQHF. The CDR3 coding sequence is TGTGCCAGCAGCTTAGGTGGCCAGAATCAGCCCCAGCATTTT.

The gene calls are TRBV4-1 and TRBJ2-7, with TRBD2 as a possible D gene (6 bases). CDR1 is MGHRA, CDR2 YSYEKL, per germline. The V end was cut by 4 bases, the J end by 1 base, with 14 bases between. The CDR3 extends over 15 amino acids. The CDR3 here is CASSRIGGDSYEQYF. DNA for the CDR3: TGCGCCAGCAGCCGCATAGGAGGGGATTCCTACGAGCAGTACTTC.

J is TRBJ2-7 and V is TRBV9; D is uncertain. The germline V gene has CDR1 SGDLS and CDR2 YYNGEE. CDR3 length: 16 residues. V was cut by 0 bases and J by 2 bases, with 15 bases left in between. The CDR3 nucleotides read TGTGCCAGCAGCGTAGCTGTCGGGCAGGAACCCTACGAGCAGTACTTC. It yields the protein CASSVAVGQEPYEQYF.

This clone was recorded once. The chain employs TRBV5-1 and TRBJ2-5, with TRBD2 identical over 11 bases. With 0 bases clipped from V and 5 bases from J, the junction kept 3 bases outside the gene matches. CDR3 length: 15 residues. Germline CDR1 is SGHRS and CDR2 is YFSETQ. The CDR3 sequence: CASSLVLAGDETQYF. In DNA, the CDR3 is TGCGCCAGCAGCTTGGTACTAGCGGGGGACGAGACCCAGTACTTC.

The gene calls are TRBV10-3 and TRBJ2-7; 9 bases match TRBD2. Trimming took 4 bases from V and 5 from J; bases not matched to a gene: 9. Germline V gene data show CDR1 as ENHRY and CDR2 as SYGVKD. CDR3 length: 15 residues. The CDR3 sequence is CAISVRGGREDEQYF. DNA of the CDR3: TGTGCCATCAGTGTCCGAGGCGGGAGGGAAGACGAGCAGTACTTC.

CDR3 protein: CASSLLAGGAGGNYEQYF. The DNA for the CDR3 is TGTGCCAGCAGCTTGTTGGCCGGGGGAGCAGGGGGCAACTACGAGCAGTACTTC. V gene TRBV5-4 combines with J gene TRBJ2-7, with 8 nucleotides matching TRBD1. This CDR3 has 18 residues. Germline V lookup: CDR1 SGHNT, CDR2 YYREEE (reference sequence). With V trimmed by 1 base and J by 3 bases, 15 bases remained unmatched.

The J gene is TRBJ1-5, the V gene TRBV6-1; 9 nucleotides align to TRBD1. V lost 7 bases to trimming and J lost 6 bases; unmatched junction nucleotides: 7. CDR3 length: 14 amino acids. Germline CDR1 reads MNHNS; CDR2 reads SASEGT. The CDR3 sequence: CASMRTGDSQPQHF. The CDR3 nucleotides read TGTGCCAGCATGCGGACAGGGGATAGTCAGCCCCAGCATTTT.

The chain couples TRBV6-1 to TRBJ1-3; possibly TRBD1 for D (5 bases). The CDR3 runs to 14 residues. CDR1 is MNHNS and CDR2 is SASEGT in the germline V gene. Trimming removed 6 bases at V and 2 bases at J, with 11 bases between. The CDR3 DNA reads TGTGCCAGCAGGCCCTTGACAGCTGGAAACACCATATATTTT. Translation: CASRPLTAGNTIYF.

The V and J genes are TRBV5-5 and TRBJ2-7; TRBD2 matches 12 bases. V was clipped by 4 bases and J by 4 bases; unmatched bases: 3. Germline CDR1 is SGHKS and CDR2 is YYEKEE (reference sequence). CDR3 size: 14 residues. The CDR3 bases are TGTGCCAGCAGCCAGACTAGCGGGAGATACGAGCAGTACTTC. Protein: CASSQTSGRYEQYF.

V is TRBV5-6 and J is TRBJ2-1, with 7 bases fitting TRBD1. Germline V CDR1 and CDR2: SGHDT, YYEEEE. The CDR3 extends over 17 amino acids. With V trimmed by 4 bases and J by 7 bases, 17 bases remained unmatched. The CDR3 region is CASSPSQRGLIVNEQFF. The CDR3 bases are TGTGCCAGCAGCCCAAGCCAGAGGGGGCTAATAGTGAATGAGCAGTTCTTC.